This is a list of T cell receptor beta chains from one sample in a study of blood T cells in healthy people across ages. TCRdb independently ran MiXCR on the 5' RACE reads; one entry per CDR3 protein. The sample lists over 300,000 distinct CDR3 sequences, 45% to 65% occurring once. The material sequenced was blood. These receptors originate from a man between 60 and 70 years old in good health. Both conserved end residues are part of each CDR3. D genes are given only for firm matches. Clone size appears in some rows only: once, few, many, or a class for an expanded clone.

cdr3_aa,cdr3_nt,clone_size,d_call,v_call,j_call
CASSSFLGATYEQYF,TGTGCCAGCAGCTCCTTCCTAGGCGCGACCTACGAGCAGTACTTC,NA,NA,TRBV7-6,TRBJ2-7
CASSSISYGYTF,TGTGCCAGCAGCTCCATTTCCTATGGCTACACCTTC,once,NA,TRBV7-9,TRBJ1-2
CSASSGFNYGYTF,TGCAGTGCTAGCAGCGGCTTTAACTATGGCTACACCTTC,NA,NA,TRBV20-1,TRBJ1-2
CASSLGGMRSRETQYF,TGTGCCAGCAGCTTAGGAGGGATGCGCTCCAGGGAGACCCAGTACTTC,many,NA,TRBV7-6,TRBJ2-5
CASSLQGGTQNIQYF,TGTGCCAGCAGTCTACAGGGGGGGACCCAAAACATTCAGTACTTC,NA,NA,TRBV27,TRBJ2-4
CASALRGGRTDEQFF,TGTGCCAGCGCCTTACGGGGCGGGAGGACCGATGAGCAGTTCTTC,many,TRBD2,TRBV7-3,TRBJ2-1
CASSPQDKWYSYTF,TGTGCCAGCAGCCCTCAGGACAAGTGGTATAGCTACACCTTC,NA,NA,TRBV7-9,TRBJ1-2
CASSSSVLNEQYF,TGTGCCAGCAGCTCGTCAGTCCTGAACGAGCAGTACTTC,few,NA,TRBV7-2,TRBJ2-7
CTSSFEPAEVEQYF,TGCACCAGCAGCTTCGAACCAGCGGAGGTAGAGCAGTACTTC,NA,NA,TRBV7-2,TRBJ2-7
CAISESRENSPQHF,TGTGCCATCAGTGAGTCCAGGGAAAATTCTCCCCAGCATTTT,NA,NA,TRBV10-3,TRBJ1-5
CASRPGQAGANVLTF,TGTGCCAGCAGGCCTGGACAGGCTGGGGCCAACGTCCTGACTTTC,many,TRBD1,TRBV7-2,TRBJ2-6
CAISGTVGDEKLFF,TGTGCCATCAGTGGGACAGTAGGAGATGAAAAACTGTTTTTT,NA,NA,TRBV10-3,TRBJ1-4
CSAREPGLAKNIQYF,TGCAGTGCTAGAGAGCCAGGGCTAGCCAAAAACATTCAGTACTTC,few,NA,TRBV20-1,TRBJ2-4